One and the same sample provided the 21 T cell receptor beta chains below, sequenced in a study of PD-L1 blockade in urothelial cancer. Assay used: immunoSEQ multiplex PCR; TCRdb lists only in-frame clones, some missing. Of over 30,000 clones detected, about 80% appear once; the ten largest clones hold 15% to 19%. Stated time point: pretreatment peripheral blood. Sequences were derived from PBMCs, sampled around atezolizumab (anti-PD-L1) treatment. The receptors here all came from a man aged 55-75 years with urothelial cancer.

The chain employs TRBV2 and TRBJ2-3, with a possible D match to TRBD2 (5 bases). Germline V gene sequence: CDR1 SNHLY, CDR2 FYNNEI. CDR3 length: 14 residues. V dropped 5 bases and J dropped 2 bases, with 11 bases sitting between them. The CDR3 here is CASSKDGITDTQYF. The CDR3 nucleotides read TGTGCCAGCAGTAAGGACGGGATCACAGATACGCAGTATTTT.

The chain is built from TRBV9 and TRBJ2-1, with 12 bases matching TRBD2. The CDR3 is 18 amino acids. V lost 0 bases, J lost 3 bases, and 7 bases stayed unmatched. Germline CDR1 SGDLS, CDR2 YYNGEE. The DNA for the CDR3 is TGTGCCAGCAGCGTAGGACTAGCGGGAGTGGCAAGCTACAATGAGCAGTTCTTC. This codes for CASSVGLAGVASYNEQFF.

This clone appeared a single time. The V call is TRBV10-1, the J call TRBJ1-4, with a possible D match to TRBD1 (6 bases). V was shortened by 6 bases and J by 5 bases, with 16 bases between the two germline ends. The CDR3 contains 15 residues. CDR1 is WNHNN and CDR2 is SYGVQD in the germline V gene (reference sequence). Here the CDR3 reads CASSPLRQGNEKLFF. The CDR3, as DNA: TGCGCCAGCAGCCCCCTTAGGCAGGGGAATGAAAAACTGTTTTTT.

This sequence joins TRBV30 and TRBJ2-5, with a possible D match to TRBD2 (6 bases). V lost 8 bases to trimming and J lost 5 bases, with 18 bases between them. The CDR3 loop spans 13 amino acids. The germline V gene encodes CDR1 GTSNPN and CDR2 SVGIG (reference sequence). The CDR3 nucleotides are TGTGCCCTAGGGCCGGCGGCGGGGGAGACCCAGTACTTC. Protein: CALGPAAGETQYF.

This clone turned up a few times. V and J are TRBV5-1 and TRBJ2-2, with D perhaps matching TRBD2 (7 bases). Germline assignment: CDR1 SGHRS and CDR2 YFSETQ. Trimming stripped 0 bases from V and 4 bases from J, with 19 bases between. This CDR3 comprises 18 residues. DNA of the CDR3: TGCGCCAGCAGCTTGGCGTCCGGGGGGCGGTATGTCACCGGGGAGCTGTTTTTT. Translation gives CASSLASGGRYVTGELFF.

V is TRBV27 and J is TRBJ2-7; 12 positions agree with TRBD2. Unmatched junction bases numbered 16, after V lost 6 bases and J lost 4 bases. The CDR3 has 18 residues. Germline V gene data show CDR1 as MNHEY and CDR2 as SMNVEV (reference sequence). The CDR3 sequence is CASSITRTRTSGKYEQYF. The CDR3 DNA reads TGTGCCAGCAGCATAACCCGAACTCGGACTAGCGGGAAATACGAGCAGTACTTC.

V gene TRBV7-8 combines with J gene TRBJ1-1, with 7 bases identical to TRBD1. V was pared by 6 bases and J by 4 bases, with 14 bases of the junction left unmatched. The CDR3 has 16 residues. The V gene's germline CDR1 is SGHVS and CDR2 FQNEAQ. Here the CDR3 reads CASSYKMTGSGTEAFF. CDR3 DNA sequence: TGTGCCAGCAGTTACAAAATGACAGGGTCGGGCACTGAAGCTTTCTTT. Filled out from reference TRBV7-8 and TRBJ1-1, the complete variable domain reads GAGVSQSPRYKVAKRGQDVALRCDPISGHVSLFWYQQALGQGPEFLTYFQNEAQLDKSGLPSDRFFAERPEGSVSTLKIQRTQQEDSAVYLCASSYKMTGSGTEAFFGQGTRLTVV.

This CDR3 reads CASSEVRDNAQYF. CDR3 DNA sequence: TGTGCCAGCAGTGAAGTAAGGGACAACGCGCAGTATTTT. The rearrangement joins TRBV6-4 to TRBJ2-3; a weak D match, TRBD1 (6 bases). CDR1 and CDR2 (germline): MRHNA, SNTAGT. Trimming left V 3 bases short and J 10 bases short, with 14 bases between. CDR3 length: 13 residues.

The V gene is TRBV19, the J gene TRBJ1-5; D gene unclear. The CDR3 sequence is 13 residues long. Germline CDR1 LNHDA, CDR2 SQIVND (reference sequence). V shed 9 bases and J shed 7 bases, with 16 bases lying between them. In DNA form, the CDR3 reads TGTGCCAGCTCGGATCAATACGGGCAGCCCCAGCATTTT. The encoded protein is CASSDQYGQPQHF.

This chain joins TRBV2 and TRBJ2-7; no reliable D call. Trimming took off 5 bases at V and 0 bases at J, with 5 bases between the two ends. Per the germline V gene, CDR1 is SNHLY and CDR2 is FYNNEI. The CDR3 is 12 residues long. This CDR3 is CASSILSYEQYF. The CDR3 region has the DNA TGTGCCAGCAGTATCCTCTCCTACGAGCAGTACTTC. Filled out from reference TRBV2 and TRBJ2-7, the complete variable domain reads EPEVTQTPSHQVTQMGQEVILRCVPISNHLYFYWYRQILGQKVEFLVSFYNNEISEKSEIFDDQFSVERPDGSNFTLKIRSTKLEDSAMYFCASSILSYEQYFGPGTRLTVT.

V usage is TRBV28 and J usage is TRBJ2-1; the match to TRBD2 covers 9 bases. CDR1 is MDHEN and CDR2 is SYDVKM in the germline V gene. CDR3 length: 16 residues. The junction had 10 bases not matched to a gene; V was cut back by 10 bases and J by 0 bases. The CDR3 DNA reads TGTGCCACTAACCGCGGGGGGGGCCGCTCCTACAATGAGCAGTTCTTC. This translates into CATNRGGGRSYNEQFF. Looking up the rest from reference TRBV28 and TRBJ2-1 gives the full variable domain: DVKVTQSSRYLVKRTGEKVFLECVQDMDHENMFWYRQDPGLGLRLIYFSYDVKMKEKGDIPEGYSVSREKKERFSLILESASTNQTSMYLCATNRGGGRSYNEQFFGPGTRLTVL.

CDR3 amino acids: CASSQTAANYGYTF. The CDR3 coding sequence is TGTGCCAGCAGTCAGACAGCAGCTAACTATGGCTACACCTTC. The chain links TRBV9 to TRBJ1-2, with a weak D call TRBD1 (5 bases). The ends were cut back, 5 bases at V and 0 bases at J, with 11 bases in the middle. Germline CDR1 and CDR2: SGDLS and YYNGEE. CDR3 length: 14 amino acids.

CDR3 protein: CASSPRRAGVRYNEQFF. The CDR3 DNA follows: TGTGCCAGCAGCCCGCGGCGGGCGGGAGTACGTTACAATGAGCAGTTCTTC. The J gene is TRBJ2-1, the V gene TRBV7-3; 7 bases agree with TRBD2. CDR3 length: 17 residues. Germline V gene lookup returns CDR1 SGHTA and CDR2 FQGTGA. The J segment lost 4 bases and the V segment lost 5 bases, leaving 14 bases of the junction unmatched.

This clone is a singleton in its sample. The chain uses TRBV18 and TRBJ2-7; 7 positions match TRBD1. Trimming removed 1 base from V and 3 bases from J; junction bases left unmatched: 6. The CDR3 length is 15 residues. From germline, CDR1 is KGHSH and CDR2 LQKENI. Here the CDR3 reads CASSPRPDRDYEQYF. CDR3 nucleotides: TGTGCCAGCTCACCACGTCCAGACAGGGACTACGAGCAGTACTTC.

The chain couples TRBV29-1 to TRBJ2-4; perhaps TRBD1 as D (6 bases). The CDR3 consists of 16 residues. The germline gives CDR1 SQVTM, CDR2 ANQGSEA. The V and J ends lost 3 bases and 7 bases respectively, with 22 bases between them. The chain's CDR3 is CSVEELDRDTYNIQYF. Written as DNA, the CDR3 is TGCAGCGTTGAGGAACTTGACCGGGACACTTACAACATTCAGTACTTC.

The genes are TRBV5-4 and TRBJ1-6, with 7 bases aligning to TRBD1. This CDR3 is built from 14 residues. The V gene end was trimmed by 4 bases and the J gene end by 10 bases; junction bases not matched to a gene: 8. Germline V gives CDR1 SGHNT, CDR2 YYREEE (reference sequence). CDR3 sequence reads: CASSPDRAGSPLHF. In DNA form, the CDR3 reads TGTGCCAGCAGCCCCGACAGGGCTGGCTCACCCCTCCACTTT.

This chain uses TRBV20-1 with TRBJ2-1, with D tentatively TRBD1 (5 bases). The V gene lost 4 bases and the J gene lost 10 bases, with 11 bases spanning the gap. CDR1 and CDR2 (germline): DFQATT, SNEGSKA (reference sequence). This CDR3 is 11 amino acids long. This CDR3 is CSAMDTPEQFF. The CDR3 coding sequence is TGCAGTGCTATGGACACGCCAGAGCAGTTCTTC.

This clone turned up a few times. CDR3 bases: TGTGCCAGCAGCGGTAGGACTAGCGGGAGGTGGGATGAGCAGTTCTTC. Protein sequence: CASSGRTSGRWDEQFF. J is TRBJ2-1 and V is TRBV11-2; 14 bases agree with TRBD2. The CDR3 is made up of 16 amino acids. After removal of 5 bases from V and 8 bases from J, the junction contained 8 bases not matched to a gene. Per germline, CDR1 SGHAT and CDR2 FQNNGV.

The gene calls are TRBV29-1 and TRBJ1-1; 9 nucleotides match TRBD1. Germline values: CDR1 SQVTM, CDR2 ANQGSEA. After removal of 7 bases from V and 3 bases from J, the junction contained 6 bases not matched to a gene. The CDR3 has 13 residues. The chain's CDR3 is CSADRGADTEAFF. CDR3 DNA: TGCAGCGCCGACAGGGGGGCGGACACTGAAGCTTTCTTT.

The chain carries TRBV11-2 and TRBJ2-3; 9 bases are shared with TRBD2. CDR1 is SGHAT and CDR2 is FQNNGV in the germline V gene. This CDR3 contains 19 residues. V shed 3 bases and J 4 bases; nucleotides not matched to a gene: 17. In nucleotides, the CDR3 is TGTGCCAGCAGCTTTAACACCCGAGCAGCGGGAGGTACCGCAGATACGCAGTATTTT. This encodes CASSFNTRAAGGTADTQYF.

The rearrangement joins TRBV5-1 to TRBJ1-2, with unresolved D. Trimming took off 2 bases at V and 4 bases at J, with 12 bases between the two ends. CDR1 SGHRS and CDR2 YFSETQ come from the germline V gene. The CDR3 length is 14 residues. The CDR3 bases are TGCGCCAGCAGCTTTAATACAGAAAGCTATGGCTACACCTTC. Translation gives CASSFNTESYGYTF. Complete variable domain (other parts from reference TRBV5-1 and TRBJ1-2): KAGVTQTPRYLIKTRGQQVTLSCSPISGHRSVSWYQQTPGQGLQFLFEYFSETQRNKGNFPGRFSGRQFSNSRSEMNVSTLELGDSALYLCASSFNTESYGYTFGSGTRLTVV.